This TCR beta chain is from a study of T-cell reconstitution after alpha-beta-depleted transplantation in children. Study-wide findings and caveats: Some patients' high day-60 TCRbeta diversity was attributed to recipient cells surviving conditioning. Among T cells one year after transplant, newly produced cells accounted for most counts and diversity. At around two months after transplant, the alpha-beta T cells were reportedly derived from several hundred expanded clones that came from non-depleted graft cells.

This clonotype appeared many times. The antigen remains unidentified. TCRbeta library preparation incorporated unique molecular identifiers. Using its own MiXCR run on the PCR reads, TCRdb lists one record per CDR3 protein. Of approximately 120,000 distinct CDR3 sequences in the sample, 9.5% to 10% are singletons; the top ten hold approximately 25%. The specimen comprised PBMCs, mostly from graft donor cells, sampled 180 days after TCRalphabeta/CD19-depleted stem cell transplant. The TCR originated in a girl under two years old who had a stem cell transplant for combined immunodeficiency, so the T cells may come from the graft donor.

As DNA, the CDR3 is TGTGCCAGCAGCGGACAGGGTGGCAATCAGCCCCAGCATTTT. Protein product: CASSGQGGNQPQHF. J is TRBJ1-5 and V is TRBV9; 7 positions agree with TRBD1. Germline V CDR1 and CDR2: SGDLS, YYNGEE. The CDR3 length is 14 residues. V was clipped by 3 bases and J by 2 bases; unmatched bases: 2.